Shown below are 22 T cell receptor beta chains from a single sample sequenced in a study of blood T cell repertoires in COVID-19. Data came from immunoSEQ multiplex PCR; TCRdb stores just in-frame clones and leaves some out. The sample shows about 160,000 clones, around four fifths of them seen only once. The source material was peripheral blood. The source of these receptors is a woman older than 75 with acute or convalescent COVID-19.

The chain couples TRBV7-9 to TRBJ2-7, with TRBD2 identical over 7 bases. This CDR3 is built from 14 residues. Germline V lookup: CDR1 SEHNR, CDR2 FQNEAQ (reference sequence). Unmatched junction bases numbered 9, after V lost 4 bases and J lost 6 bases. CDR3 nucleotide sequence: TGTGCCAGCAGCTATCTGGCGGGAGCAGGCGAGCAGTACTTC. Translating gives CASSYLAGAGEQYF.

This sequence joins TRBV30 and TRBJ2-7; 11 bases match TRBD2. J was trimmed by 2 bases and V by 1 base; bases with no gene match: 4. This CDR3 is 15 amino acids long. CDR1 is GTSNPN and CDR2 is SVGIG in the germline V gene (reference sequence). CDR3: CAWSGLAGGTYEQYF. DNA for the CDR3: TGTGCCTGGAGTGGGCTAGCGGGGGGTACCTACGAGCAGTACTTC.

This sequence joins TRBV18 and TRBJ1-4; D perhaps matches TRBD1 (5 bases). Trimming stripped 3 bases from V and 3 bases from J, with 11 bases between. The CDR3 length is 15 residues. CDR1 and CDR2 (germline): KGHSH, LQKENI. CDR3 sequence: CASSPWGVANEKLFF. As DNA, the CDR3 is TGTGCCAGCTCACCGTGGGGGGTCGCTAATGAAAAACTGTTTTTT.

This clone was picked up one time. CDR3 bases: TGCGCCAGCAGCCAAGGCCCCGCAGGGGGGACTGAAGCTTTCTTT. Its protein is CASSQGPAGGTEAFF. The rearrangement links TRBV4-1 to TRBJ1-1; 7 nucleotides match TRBD1. J lost 5 bases, V lost 1 base, and 7 bases had no gene match. The V gene's germline CDR1 is MGHRA and CDR2 YSYEKL. The CDR3 is 15 amino acids.

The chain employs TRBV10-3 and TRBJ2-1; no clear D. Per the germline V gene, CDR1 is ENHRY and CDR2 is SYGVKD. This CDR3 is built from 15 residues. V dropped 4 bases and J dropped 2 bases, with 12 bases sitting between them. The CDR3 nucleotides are TGTGCCATCAGTGCTACCAGCGACCCCTACAATGAGCAGTTCTTC. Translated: CAISATSDPYNEQFF.

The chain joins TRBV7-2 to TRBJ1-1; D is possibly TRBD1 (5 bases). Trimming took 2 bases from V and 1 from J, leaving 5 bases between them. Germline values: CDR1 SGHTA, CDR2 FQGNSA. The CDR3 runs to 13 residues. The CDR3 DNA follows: TGTGCCAGCAGCTTACAGGGGAACACTGAAGCTTTCTTT. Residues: CASSLQGNTEAFF. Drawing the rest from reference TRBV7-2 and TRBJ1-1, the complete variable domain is GAGVSQSPSNKVTEKGKDVELRCDPISGHTALYWYRQSLGQGLEFLIYFQGNSAPDKSGLPSDRFSAERTGGSVSTLTIQRTQQEDSAVYLCASSLQGNTEAFFGQGTRLTVV.

Here the CDR3 DNA reads TGTGCCAGCAGTCTCTACGCCATAACTAGCGCCCGCACAGATACGCAGTATTTT. Translating it yields CASSLYAITSARTDTQYF. The chain has TRBV2 and TRBJ2-3, with 7 bases identical to TRBD2. CDR1 is SNHLY and CDR2 is FYNNEI in the germline V gene. The V and J ends lost 5 bases and 1 base, in that order; junction bases with no gene match: 15. The CDR3 is made up of 18 amino acids.

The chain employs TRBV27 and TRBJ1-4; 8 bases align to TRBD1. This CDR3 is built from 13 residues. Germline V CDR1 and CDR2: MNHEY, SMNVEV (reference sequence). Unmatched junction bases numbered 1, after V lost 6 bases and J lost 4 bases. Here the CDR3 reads CASRDRGNEKLFF. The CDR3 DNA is TGTGCCAGCAGAGACAGGGGTAATGAAAAACTGTTTTTT.

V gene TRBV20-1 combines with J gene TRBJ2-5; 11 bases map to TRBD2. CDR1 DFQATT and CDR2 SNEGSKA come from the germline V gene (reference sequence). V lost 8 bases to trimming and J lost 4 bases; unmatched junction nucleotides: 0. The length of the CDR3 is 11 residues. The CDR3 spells CSLAGGETQYF. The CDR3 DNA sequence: TGCAGTCTAGCGGGGGGAGAGACCCAGTACTTC.

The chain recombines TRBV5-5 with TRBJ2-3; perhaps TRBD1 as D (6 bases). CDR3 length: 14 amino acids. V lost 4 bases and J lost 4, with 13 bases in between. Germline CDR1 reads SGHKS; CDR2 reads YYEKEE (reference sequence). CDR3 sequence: CASSIGTRSDTQYF. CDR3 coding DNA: TGTGCCAGCAGCATAGGGACACGCTCAGATACGCAGTATTTT.

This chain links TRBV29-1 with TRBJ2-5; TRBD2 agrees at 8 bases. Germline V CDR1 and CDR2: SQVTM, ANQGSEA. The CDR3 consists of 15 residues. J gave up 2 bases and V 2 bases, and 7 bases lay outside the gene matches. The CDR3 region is CSVEIMAGGQETQYF. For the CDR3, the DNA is TGCAGCGTTGAAATAATGGCGGGGGGACAAGAGACCCAGTACTTC.

CDR3 nucleotides: TGTGCCAGCAGCCGGGGTGCGTATGGCTACACCTTC. Amino acid sequence: CASSRGAYGYTF. The genes are TRBV9 and TRBJ1-2; D is ambiguous. The V end was cut by 4 bases, the J end by 5 bases, with 9 bases between. The V gene's germline CDR1 is SGDLS and CDR2 YYNGEE. This CDR3 has 12 residues.

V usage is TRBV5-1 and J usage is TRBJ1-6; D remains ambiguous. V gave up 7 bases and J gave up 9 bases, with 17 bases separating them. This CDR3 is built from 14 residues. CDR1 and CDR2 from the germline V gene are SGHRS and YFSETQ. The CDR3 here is CASLPSPEGSPLHF. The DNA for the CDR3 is TGCGCCAGCTTGCCCAGCCCGGAGGGTTCACCCCTCCACTTT.

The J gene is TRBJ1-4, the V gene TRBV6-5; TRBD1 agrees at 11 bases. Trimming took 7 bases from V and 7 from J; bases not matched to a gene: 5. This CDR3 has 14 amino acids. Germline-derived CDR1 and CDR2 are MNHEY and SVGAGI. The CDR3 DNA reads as TGTGCCAGCACTCGGGACAGGGGGGGTGAAAAACTGTTTTTT. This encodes CASTRDRGGEKLFF.

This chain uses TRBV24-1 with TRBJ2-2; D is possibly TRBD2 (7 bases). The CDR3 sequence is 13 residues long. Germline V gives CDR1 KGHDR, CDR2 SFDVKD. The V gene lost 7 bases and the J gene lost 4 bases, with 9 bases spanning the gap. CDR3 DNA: TGTGCCACCAGGGGGGGGCCCACCGGGGAGCTGTTTTTT. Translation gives CATRGGPTGELFF.

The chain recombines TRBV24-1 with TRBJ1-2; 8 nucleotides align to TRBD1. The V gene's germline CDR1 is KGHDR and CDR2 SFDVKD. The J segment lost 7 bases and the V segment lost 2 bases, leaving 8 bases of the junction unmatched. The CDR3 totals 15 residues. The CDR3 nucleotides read TGTGCCACCAGTGATTACCTCAGGGGGCTTTGTGGCTACACCTTC. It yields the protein CATSDYLRGLCGYTF.

The CDR3 nucleotides read TGTGCCAGCAGGGAGTACACTGAAGCTTTCTTT. Translated, it gives CASREYTEAFF. V and J are TRBV28 and TRBJ1-1; D is unresolved. CDR3 length: 11 amino acids. Germline V CDR1 and CDR2: MDHEN, SYDVKM. V shed 6 bases and J shed 3 bases, with 5 bases lying between them.

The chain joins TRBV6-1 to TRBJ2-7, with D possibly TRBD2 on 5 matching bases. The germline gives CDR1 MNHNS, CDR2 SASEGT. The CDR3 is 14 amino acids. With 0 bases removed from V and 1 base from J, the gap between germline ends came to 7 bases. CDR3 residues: CASSEAEGSYEQYF. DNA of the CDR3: TGTGCCAGCAGTGAAGCAGAGGGATCCTACGAGCAGTACTTC.

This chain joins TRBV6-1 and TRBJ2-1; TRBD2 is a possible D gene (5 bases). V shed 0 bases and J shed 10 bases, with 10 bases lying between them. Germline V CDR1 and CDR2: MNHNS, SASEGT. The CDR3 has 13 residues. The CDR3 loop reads CASSEARVGEQFF. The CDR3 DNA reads TGTGCCAGCAGTGAAGCGCGGGTGGGGGAGCAGTTCTTC.

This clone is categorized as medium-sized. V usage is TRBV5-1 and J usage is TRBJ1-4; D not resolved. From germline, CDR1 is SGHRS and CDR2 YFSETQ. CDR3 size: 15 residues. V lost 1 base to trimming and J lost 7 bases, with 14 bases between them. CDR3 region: CASSLSSSLPEKLFF. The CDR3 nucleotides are TGCGCCAGCAGCTTGTCTTCTAGCCTTCCTGAAAAACTGTTTTTT.

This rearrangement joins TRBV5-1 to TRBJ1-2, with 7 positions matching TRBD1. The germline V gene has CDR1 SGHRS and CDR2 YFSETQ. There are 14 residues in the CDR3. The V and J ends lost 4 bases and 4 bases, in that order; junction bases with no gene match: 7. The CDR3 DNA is TGCGCCAGCAGCCTCCAGACAGGGATCTATGGCTACACCTTC. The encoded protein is CASSLQTGIYGYTF.

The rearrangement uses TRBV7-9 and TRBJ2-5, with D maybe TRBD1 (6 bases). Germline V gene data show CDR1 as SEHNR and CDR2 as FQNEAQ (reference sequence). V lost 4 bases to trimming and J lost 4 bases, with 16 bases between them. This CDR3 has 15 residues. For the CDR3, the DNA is TGTGCCAGCAGCTCCGATTTCACAGGGAGAGAGACCCAGTACTTC. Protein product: CASSSDFTGRETQYF.